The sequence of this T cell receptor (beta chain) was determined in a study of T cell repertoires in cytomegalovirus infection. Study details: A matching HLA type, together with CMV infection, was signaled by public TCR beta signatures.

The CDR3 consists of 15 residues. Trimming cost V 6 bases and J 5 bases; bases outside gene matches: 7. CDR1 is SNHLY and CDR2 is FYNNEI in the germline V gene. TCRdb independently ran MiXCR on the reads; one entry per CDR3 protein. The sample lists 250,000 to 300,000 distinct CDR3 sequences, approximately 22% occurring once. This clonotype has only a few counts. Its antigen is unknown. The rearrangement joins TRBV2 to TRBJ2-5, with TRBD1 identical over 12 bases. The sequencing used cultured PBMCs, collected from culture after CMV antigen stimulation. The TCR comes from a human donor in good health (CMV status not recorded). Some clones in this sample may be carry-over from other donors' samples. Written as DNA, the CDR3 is TGTGCCAGCAGCGGGACAGGGGGCTGGGGGGAGACCCAGTACTTC. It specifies CASSGTGGWGETQYF.